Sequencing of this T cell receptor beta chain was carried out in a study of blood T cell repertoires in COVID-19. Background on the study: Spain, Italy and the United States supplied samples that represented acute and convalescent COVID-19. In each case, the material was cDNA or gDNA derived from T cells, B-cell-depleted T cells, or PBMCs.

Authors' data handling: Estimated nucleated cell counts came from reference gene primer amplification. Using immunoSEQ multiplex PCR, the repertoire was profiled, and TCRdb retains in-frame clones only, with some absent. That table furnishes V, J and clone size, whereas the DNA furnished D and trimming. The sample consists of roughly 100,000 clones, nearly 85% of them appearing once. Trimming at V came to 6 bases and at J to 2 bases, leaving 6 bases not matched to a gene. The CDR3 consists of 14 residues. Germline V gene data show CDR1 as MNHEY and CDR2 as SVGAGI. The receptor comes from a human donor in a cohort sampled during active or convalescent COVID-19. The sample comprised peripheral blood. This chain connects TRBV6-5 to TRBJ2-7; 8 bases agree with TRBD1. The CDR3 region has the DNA TGTGCCAGCAGCCCACAGGGGGAACCCTACGAGCAGTACTTC. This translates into CASSPQGEPYEQYF.